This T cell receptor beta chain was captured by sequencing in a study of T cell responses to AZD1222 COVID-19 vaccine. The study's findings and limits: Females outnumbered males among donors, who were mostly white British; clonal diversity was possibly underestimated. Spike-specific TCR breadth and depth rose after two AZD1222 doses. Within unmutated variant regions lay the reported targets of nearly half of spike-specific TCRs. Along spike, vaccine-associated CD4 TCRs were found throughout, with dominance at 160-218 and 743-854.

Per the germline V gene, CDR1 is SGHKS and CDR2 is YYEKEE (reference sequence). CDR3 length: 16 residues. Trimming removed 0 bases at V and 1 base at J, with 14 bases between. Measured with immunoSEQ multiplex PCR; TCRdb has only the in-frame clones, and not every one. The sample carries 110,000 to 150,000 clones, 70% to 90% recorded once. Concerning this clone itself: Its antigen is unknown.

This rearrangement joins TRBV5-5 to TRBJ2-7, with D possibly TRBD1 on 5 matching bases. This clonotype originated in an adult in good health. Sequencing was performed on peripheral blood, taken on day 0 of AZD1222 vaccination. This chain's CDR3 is CASSLGPGAGSYEQYF. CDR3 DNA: TGTGCCAGCAGCTTGGGGCCTGGGGCCGGATCCTACGAGCAGTACTTC. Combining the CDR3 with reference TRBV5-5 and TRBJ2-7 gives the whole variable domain DAGVTQSPTHLIKTRGQQVTLRCSPISGHKSVSWYQQVLGQGPQFIFQYYEKEERGRGNFPDRFSARQFPNYSSELNVNALLLGDSALYLCASSLGPGAGSYEQYFGPGTRLTVT.